This T cell receptor (beta chain) was observed in a study of T cell repertoires in cytomegalovirus infection (dated by TCRdb to between 2018 and 2020). At the level of the whole study: Alongside well-studied HLA-B-restricted epitopes, the peptide stimulations were aimed at recently identified HLA-C-restricted CMV epitopes, whose presentation resists viral immunomodulation. Donor HLA type was relevant to the analysis, because carriage of CMV infection together with the matching HLA type was indicated by public TCR beta signatures.

The full study reports these points: The ex vivo response was dominated by HLA-C-restricted CMV-specific TCR beta clonotypes, which also provided the single most frequent clonotype in two of eight donors. Carriers of CMV infection plus the relevant HLA type were discriminated by the cumulative frequency of public TCR beta family members in the study cohort and in an independent roughly 320-donor cohort.

Taken from the germline V gene (reference sequence), the CDR1 and CDR2 loops are MNHEY and SMNVEV. From the cysteine through the phenylalanine, the CDR3 covers 16 amino acids. The retained sequence is limited to the CDR3, 48 bases, with the frame set at the first base. V is pared back by 2 bases and J by 0 bases, with 11 bases lying between the germline termini. This sample's treatment or condition label indicates: in vitro stimulation with specific CMV peptide epitopes to enrich CMV-specific T cells. Instrument on record: Illumina HiSeq 1500. TCRdb ran its own pipeline on the public reads, namely fastp trimming at Q25 and MiXCR clone calling, and kept in-frame beta chains. Rows with one shared CDR3 protein collapse into an entry with the most common genes and DNA. In all, the sample holds 100,000 or so distinct CDR3 sequences, and roughly two fifths of those were seen once. Less than 80% of the sample belongs to the ten largest clones.

This clonotype was counted between two and nine times. Its cognate antigen has yet to be identified. No qualities accompany the bases; no much larger clone lies one base away. The V and J genes are TRBV27 and TRBJ1-5, with an unclear D gene assignment. The sequences come from CD8+ T cells from cultured PBMCs, collected from culture after CMV antigen stimulation. The source of this sequence is a human donor in good health (CMV status not recorded). Some clones in this sample may be carry-over from other donors' samples. The DNA is TGTGCCAGCAGTTTAGGTCCATCTGATAGCAATCAGCCCCAGCATTTT. It translates as CASSLGPSDSNQPQHF.